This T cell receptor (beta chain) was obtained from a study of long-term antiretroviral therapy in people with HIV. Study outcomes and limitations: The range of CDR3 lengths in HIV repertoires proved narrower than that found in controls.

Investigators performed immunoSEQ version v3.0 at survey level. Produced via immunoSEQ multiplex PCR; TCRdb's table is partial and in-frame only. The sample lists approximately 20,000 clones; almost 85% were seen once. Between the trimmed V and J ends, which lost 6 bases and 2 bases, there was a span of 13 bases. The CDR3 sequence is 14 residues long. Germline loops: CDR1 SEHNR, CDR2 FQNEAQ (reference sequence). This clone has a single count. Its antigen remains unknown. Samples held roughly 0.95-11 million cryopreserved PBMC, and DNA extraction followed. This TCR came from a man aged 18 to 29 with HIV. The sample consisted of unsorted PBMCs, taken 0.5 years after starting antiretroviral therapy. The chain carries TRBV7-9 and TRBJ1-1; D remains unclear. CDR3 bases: TGTGCCAGCAGACCGGGCCGTGATAACACTGAAGCTTTCTTT. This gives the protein CASRPGRDNTEAFF.